The T cell receptor beta chain described here comes from a study of Tregs in tolerant kidney transplant recipients. About the research overall: Recipients received nonmyeloablative bone marrow transplants from related graft donors, with transient mixed chimerism. Findings and caveats of the study: Biological reproducibility was not directly addressed in this study. Activated donor B cell expansion appeared to reveal the most relevant donor-specific TCRbeta repertoire.

Clones were sequenced by immunoSEQ multiplex PCR, and TCRdb holds only the in-frame ones, with some missing. Among approximately 69,000 clones, approximately 91% were seen once, and the ten largest hold around 0.38%. This clone occurred a few times. Antigen specificity is unknown. CDR1 SGHRS and CDR2 YFSETQ come from the germline V gene. V shed 0 bases and J shed 6 bases, with 8 bases lying between them. The CDR3 is 13 amino acids. Unstimulated regulatory T cells (CD4+CD25+CD127-), CD4+CD25- non-regulatory cells, CD4 and CD8 cells were FACS-sorted from thawed PBMCs. The chain links TRBV5-1 to TRBJ2-3; no clear D gene. The specimen was CD4+ T cells from blood, collected before the transplant. The clonotype comes from a human donor who received a combined kidney and bone marrow transplant. In DNA form, the CDR3 reads TGCGCCAGCAGCTTGGCCCAAGAGGATACGCAGTATTTT. Protein: CASSLAQEDTQYF. The full variable domain, in which reference TRBV5-1 and TRBJ2-3 provide the parts outside the CDR3, is KAGVTQTPRYLIKTRGQQVTLSCSPISGHRSVSWYQQTPGQGLQFLFEYFSETQRNKGNFPGRFSGRQFSNSRSEMNVSTLELGDSALYLCASSLAQEDTQYFGPGTRLTVL.